This TCR beta chain was found in a study of shared clonotypes between healthy human individuals. Study conclusions and caveats: Clonotypes shared by all four donors outscored non-shared clonotypes in generation probability.

Comment on this clone: Its antigen is currently unknown.

Germline-derived CDR1 and CDR2 are KGHSH and LQKENI. The CDR3 is 14 residues long. The ends were cut back, 0 bases at V and 5 bases at J, with 8 bases in the middle. Sorted subsets were amplified in replicate PCRs using 200 ng DNA, tens of thousands of T cell genomes. Using immunoSEQ multiplex PCR, the repertoire was profiled, and TCRdb retains in-frame clones only, with some absent. The data show more than 2,000,000 clones, around nine tenths seen once. Donors comprised healthy HIV-negative adults lacking recent acute infections or vaccinations. The CD4+ fraction was divided into a CD45RA+ naive subset and a CD45RA-negative memory subset.

The source material was naive CD4+ T cells sorted from blood. Specified subset: CD45RA+ positively selected. The receptor comes from a man between 18 and 35 years old in good health. The chain employs TRBV18 and TRBJ1-5; no clear D gene. The DNA for the CDR3 is TGTGCCAGCTCACCACCAACGGGAGATCAGCCCCAGCATTTT. Amino acids: CASSPPTGDQPQHF.